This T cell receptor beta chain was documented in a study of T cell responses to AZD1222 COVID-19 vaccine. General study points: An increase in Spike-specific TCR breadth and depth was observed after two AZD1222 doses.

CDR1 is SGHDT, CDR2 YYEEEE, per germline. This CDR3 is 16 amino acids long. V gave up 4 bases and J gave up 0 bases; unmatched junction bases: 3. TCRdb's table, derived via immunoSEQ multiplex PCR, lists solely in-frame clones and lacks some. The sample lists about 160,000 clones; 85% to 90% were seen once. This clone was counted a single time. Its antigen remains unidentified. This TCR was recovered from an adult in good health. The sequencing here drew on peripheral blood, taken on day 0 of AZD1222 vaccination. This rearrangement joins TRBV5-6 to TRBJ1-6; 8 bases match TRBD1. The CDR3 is CASSPGQGSYNSPLHF. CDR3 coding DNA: TGTGCCAGCAGCCCAGGACAGGGCTCCTATAATTCACCCCTCCACTTT.